This record concerns one T cell receptor beta chain sequence. Its antigen is currently unknown. This entry belongs to a study of cytomegalovirus exposure and HLA in healthy donors. Study-wide points: Further analysis, carried out later, found HLA-associated TCR beta chains more clonally expanded than equally common other chains.

The PCR used 60 Vbeta and 13 Jbeta primers. The table came from immunoSEQ multiplex PCR; TCRdb's copy has only in-frame clones and leaves some out. The table includes about 150,000 clones, 75% to 85% detected once. The CDR3 spans 11 residues. CDR1 MGHDK and CDR2 SYGVNS come from the germline V gene. Deletions cut 4 bases from V and 7 bases from J, with 5 bases between. The chain links TRBV25-1 to TRBJ2-1, with D unresolved. The sequencing sample was made of PBMCs. The receptor was derived from a man aged 25-40 years in good health and CMV-seropositive. The CDR3: CASSGANEQFF. In DNA form, the CDR3 reads TGTGCCAGCAGTGGAGCTAATGAGCAGTTCTTC.